One sample yielded the 15 T cell receptor beta chains listed below, sequenced in a study of neurological immune-mediated disorders. Each CDR3 protein is one row after TCRdb ran MiXCR on the 5' RACE reads. The sample has about 120,000 distinct CDR3 sequences; roughly 3.2% are singletons. Source material: PBMCs. These receptor sequences come from a woman aged 25 to 39 with multiple sclerosis.

A word on this clonotype: A much larger clonotype is one base distant, so this may be a read error. V is TRBV6-5 and J is TRBJ2-7; weak D call: TRBD1 (6 bases). Germline assignment: CDR1 MNHEY and CDR2 SVGAGI. Trimming removed 3 bases at V and 6 bases at J, with 18 bases between. This CDR3 contains 15 residues. CDR3 in DNA: TGTGCCAGCAGTTATACAGGGCCGCTCTCTTTCGAGCAGTACTTC. Translation gives CASSYTGPLSFEQYF.

This clonotype occurred many times. This chain joins TRBV7-2 and TRBJ2-3; D gene unclear. Germline loops: CDR1 SGHTA, CDR2 FQGNSA. CDR3 length: 13 amino acids. V gave up 5 bases and J gave up 6 bases, with 12 bases separating them. The CDR3 loop reads CASSAIPSDTQYF. The CDR3 DNA reads as TGTGCCAGCAGCGCAATCCCATCTGATACGCAGTATTTT.

This clonotype was counted many times. The rearrangement joins TRBV14 to TRBJ1-1; 7 bases align to TRBD1. The length of the CDR3 is 13 residues. V shed 4 bases, J shed 5 bases, and the junction held 4 bases outside the gene matches. CDR1 is SGHDN and CDR2 is FVKESK in the germline V gene. The CDR3 bases are TGTGCCAGCAGCCTCATGACAGGGACTGAAGCTTTCTTT. This translates into CASSLMTGTEAFF.

This clonotype was detected ten times or more. The CDR3 DNA reads TGCAGTGCTGGGTGGGGCAGGGTAACTGAAGCTTTCTTT. As protein: CSAGWGRVTEAFF. V gene TRBV20-1 combines with J gene TRBJ1-1, with D possibly TRBD1 on 5 matching bases. Trimming removed 5 bases at V and 5 bases at J, with 15 bases between. Germline V gives CDR1 DFQATT, CDR2 SNEGSKA (reference sequence). CDR3 length equals 13 residues.

Points on this clonotype: A much larger clonotype is one base distant, so this may be a read error. V and J are TRBV25-1 and TRBJ2-7; the match to TRBD1 covers 9 bases. CDR1 is MGHDK and CDR2 is SYGVNS in the germline V gene. The CDR3 is 14 residues long. The CDR3 sequence is CASSGGTGSYEKYF. The DNA of the CDR3 is TGTGCCAGCAGTGGGGGGACAGGGTCCTACGAGAAGTACTTC.

This clonotype occurred many times. The chain links TRBV10-2 to TRBJ1-2; 7 nucleotides align to TRBD1. Per germline, CDR1 WSHSY and CDR2 SAAADI. The J segment lost 6 bases and the V segment lost 4 bases, leaving 11 bases of the junction unmatched. There are 15 residues in the CDR3. The CDR3 region has the DNA TGCGCCAGCAGTGGTACTTCCCAGGGGGTCAATGGCTACACCTTC. Translating gives CASSGTSQGVNGYTF.

This clonotype occurred many times. The rearrangement links TRBV5-1 to TRBJ1-1; a possible D gene is TRBD1 (6 bases). The CDR3 has 13 residues. The germline V gene has CDR1 SGHRS and CDR2 YFSETQ. Trimming shortened V by 3 bases and J by 3 bases, and 9 bases separated the two germline ends. The CDR3 DNA reads TGCGCCAGCAGCTACACAGGGCACACTGAAGCTTTCTTT. This encodes CASSYTGHTEAFF. The full variable domain, in which reference TRBV5-1 and TRBJ1-1 provide the parts outside the CDR3, is KAGVTQTPRYLIKTRGQQVTLSCSPISGHRSVSWYQQTPGQGLQFLFEYFSETQRNKGNFPGRFSGRQFSNSRSEMNVSTLELGDSALYLCASSYTGHTEAFFGQGTRLTVV.

This clonotype was counted ten times or more. The chain combines TRBV5-1 with TRBJ1-4; unclear D gene. V gave up 3 bases and J gave up 5 bases, with 11 bases separating them. The CDR3 contains 14 residues. Germline V CDR1 and CDR2: SGHRS, YFSETQ. CDR3 loop: CASSYGGQNEKLFF. The CDR3 nucleotides read TGCGCCAGCAGCTACGGCGGGCAGAATGAAAAACTGTTTTTT.

This clonotype was seen ten or more times. The J gene is TRBJ2-1, the V gene TRBV4-3; TRBD1 agrees at 8 bases. Germline V CDR1 and CDR2: LGHNA, YSLEER. The CDR3 covers 15 residues. The trim removed 1 base at V and 9 bases at J, leaving 8 bases unmatched. The CDR3 loop is CASSQGGQGALEQFF. The CDR3 coding sequence is TGCGCCAGCAGCCAAGGCGGGCAGGGGGCGCTTGAGCAGTTCTTC.

This clonotype was seen many times. The rearrangement links TRBV18 to TRBJ1-2; D is uncertain. V lost 5 bases and J 3 bases, leaving 7 bases between the germline ends. CDR3 length equals 12 residues. Germline lookup yields CDR1 KGHSH and CDR2 LQKENI. This CDR3 is CASSVQHYGYTF. Written as DNA, the CDR3 is TGTGCCAGCTCAGTACAGCACTATGGCTACACCTTC.

This clonotype was counted many times. The V gene is TRBV20-1, the J gene TRBJ2-5; tentatively, D is TRBD2 (5 bases). Trimming removed 0 bases from V and 2 bases from J, with 13 bases in between. The CDR3 spans 15 residues. Germline loops: CDR1 DFQATT, CDR2 SNEGSKA (reference sequence). Written as DNA, the CDR3 is TGCAGTGCTAGAGATCGAAGTCCGGGGCAAGAGACCCAGTACTTC. This gives the protein CSARDRSPGQETQYF.

This clonotype was seen ten or more times. The rearrangement uses TRBV20-1 and TRBJ2-7, with D possibly being TRBD1 (6 bases). The V gene lost 1 base and the J gene lost 0 bases, with 16 bases spanning the gap. The CDR3 totals 16 residues. Germline loops: CDR1 DFQATT, CDR2 SNEGSKA (reference sequence). In nucleotides, the CDR3 is TGCAGTGCTAGAGCTCCCGACGGGACATTCTCCTACGAGCAGTACTTC. It encodes CSARAPDGTFSYEQYF.

This clonotype was recorded many times. This chain joins TRBV10-2 and TRBJ2-3; D is undetermined. CDR3 length: 11 residues. Trimming shortened V by 5 bases and J by 2 bases, and 2 bases separated the two germline ends. The germline V gene has CDR1 WSHSY and CDR2 SAAADI. The CDR3 loop reads CASSSTDTQYF. In DNA form, the CDR3 reads TGCGCCAGCAGTTCCACAGATACGCAGTATTTT.

This clonotype occurred many times. This chain links TRBV20-1 with TRBJ1-6; perhaps TRBD1 as D (5 bases). V lost 2 bases, J lost 4 bases, and 12 bases lay in between. The CDR3 spans 15 residues. Germline assignment: CDR1 DFQATT and CDR2 SNEGSKA (reference sequence). The CDR3 here is CSARRGEAYNSPLHF. Here the CDR3 DNA reads TGCAGTGCTAGAAGGGGCGAGGCTTATAATTCACCCCTCCACTTT.

This clonotype occurred a few times. The chain recombines TRBV6-5 with TRBJ2-2; TRBD2 aligns across 11 bases. V was pared by 5 bases and J by 4 bases, with 6 bases of the junction left unmatched. CDR1 is MNHEY, CDR2 SVGAGI, per germline. The CDR3 consists of 16 residues. The CDR3 here is CASSVSTSGGTGELFF. The CDR3 nucleotides are TGTGCCAGCAGTGTCTCAACTAGCGGGGGCACCGGGGAGCTGTTTTTT.